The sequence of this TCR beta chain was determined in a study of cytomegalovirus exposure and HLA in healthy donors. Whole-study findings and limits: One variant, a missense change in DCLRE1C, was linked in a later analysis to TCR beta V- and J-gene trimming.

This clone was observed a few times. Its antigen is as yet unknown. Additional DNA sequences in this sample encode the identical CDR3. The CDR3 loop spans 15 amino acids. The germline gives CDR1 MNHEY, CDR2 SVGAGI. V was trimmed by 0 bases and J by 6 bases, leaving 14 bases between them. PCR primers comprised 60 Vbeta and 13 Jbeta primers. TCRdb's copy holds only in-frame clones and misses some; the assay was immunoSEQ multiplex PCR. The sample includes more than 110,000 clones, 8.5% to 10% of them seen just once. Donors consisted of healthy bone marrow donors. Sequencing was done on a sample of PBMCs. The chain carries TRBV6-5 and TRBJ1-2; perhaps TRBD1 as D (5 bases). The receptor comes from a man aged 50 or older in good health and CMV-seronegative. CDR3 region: CASSYSVGRPHGYTF. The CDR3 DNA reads TGTGCCAGCAGTTACTCGGTGGGGCGCCCCCATGGCTACACCTTC.